A selection of T cell receptor beta chains follows, all from one sample in a study of blood T cell repertoires in COVID-19. The method was immunoSEQ multiplex PCR; TCRdb's version includes in-frame clones alone and lacks a portion of them. The sample has 140,000 or so clones, more than 75% seen once. Sequencing was carried out using peripheral blood. Source of these receptors: a woman between 50 and 59 years old with acute or convalescent COVID-19. Both conserved end residues are part of each CDR3. Each record gives: clone size, D gene, V gene, J gene, CDR3 DNA, CDR3 protein. A D gene is named only where the DNA matches it firmly. Clone size is not always given. Where it is, it says once, few, many or a class for expanded clones.

>few|TRBD1|TRBV27|TRBJ2-7
TGTGCCAGCAGTCTAGACAGGGTTCGGGAGTACTTC
CASSLDRVREYF
>-|TRBD1|TRBV18|TRBJ1-2
TGTGCCAGCTCAATGGACAGGGCCTATGGCTACACCTTC
CASSMDRAYGYTF
>once|TRBD1|TRBV7-2|TRBJ2-1
TGTGCCAGCAGCTTGGGGATCGACAGGGATGAGCAGTTCTTC
CASSLGIDRDEQFF
>-|TRBD2|TRBV19|TRBJ2-3
TGTGCCAGTAGTATTATGGCCCGGTTAGCGGGGTCTAGCACAGATACGCAGTATTTT
CASSIMARLAGSSTDTQYF
>once|-|TRBV7-6|TRBJ1-6
TGTGCCAGCAGCTTAGGAGTAGGGACAAATAATTCACCCCTCCACTTT
CASSLGVGTNNSPLHF
>-|TRBD2|TRBV12-5|TRBJ2-1
TGTGCTAGTGGCCGCGGGGGGATGGGCTCCTACAATGAGCAGTTCTTC
CASGRGGMGSYNEQFF
>-|-|TRBV10-3|TRBJ1-1
TGTGCCTCAACCTTCCAGGAGAACACTGAAGCTTTCTTT
CASTFQENTEAFF
>once|-|TRBV6-5|TRBJ2-6
TGTGCCAGCAGTTATGAGGGGGCTGGGGCCAACGTCCTGACTTTC
CASSYEGAGANVLTF
>-|TRBD1|TRBV5-1|TRBJ2-6
TGCGCCAGCAGCTTCCAAACAGGGGGAGGCTCTGGGGCCAACGTCCTGACTTTC
CASSFQTGGGSGANVLTF
>-|TRBD2|TRBV5-6|TRBJ2-1
TGTGCCAGCAGCTCCGGGACTAGCGTCTACAATGAGCAGTTCTTC
CASSSGTSVYNEQFF
>-|-|TRBV6-5|TRBJ1-3
TGTGCCAGCAGTCTCGGAGGGTCCTCTGGAAACACCATATATTTT
CASSLGGSSGNTIYF
>-|TRBD2|TRBV11-2|TRBJ2-5
TGTGCCAGCAGCTTATTGGGCCGGGGGGGCCTTGAGACCCAGTACTTC
CASSLLGRGGLETQYF
>-|-|TRBV6-6|TRBJ2-3
TGTGCCAGCAGAGCGACAGTACCAGATACGCAGTATTTT
CASRATVPDTQYF
>-|TRBD1|TRBV28|TRBJ1-2
TGTGCCAGCACCACGACAGGGTTCTATGGCTACACCTTC
CASTTTGFYGYTF
>-|-|TRBV2|TRBJ2-2
TGTGCCAGCAGTGTAAGGAGAGCCGGGGAGCTGTTTTTT
CASSVRRAGELFF
>-|TRBD1|TRBV18|TRBJ2-7
TGTGCCAGCTCACCACGAATATCCGGGACAGTCCCCGAAGAGCAGTACTTC
CASSPRISGTVPEEQYF
>-|-|TRBV15|TRBJ1-6
TGTGCCACCAGCAGACAGGGGAGGGAATCACCCCTCCACTTT
CATSRQGRESPLHF
>-|-|TRBV18|TRBJ1-4
TGTGCCAGCTCACCTCCGGCTGGAGGGACTAATGAAAAACTGTTTTTT
CASSPPAGGTNEKLFF
>-|-|TRBV2|TRBJ1-1
TGTGCCAGCTTCTTCGCTGAGCGGACTGAAGCTTTCTTT
CASFFAERTEAFF
>-|-|TRBV7-3|TRBJ2-3
TGTGCCAGCAGCTTAGGGGCCGTAACAGATACGCAGTATTTT
CASSLGAVTDTQYF
>-|TRBD2|TRBV7-3|TRBJ2-1
TGTGCCAGCAGCTTAAGTGGTCTAGCGGGCACCTACAATGAGCAGTTCTTC
CASSLSGLAGTYNEQFF
>once|-|TRBV5-1|TRBJ1-1
TGCGCCAGCAGCTTGTCCCAGGGGTATACCAGTAACACTGAAGCTTTCTTT
CASSLSQGYTSNTEAFF
>-|TRBD1|TRBV18|TRBJ2-3
TGTGCCAGCTCACCACCCTACGACAGGGTCACAGATACGCAGTATTTT
CASSPPYDRVTDTQYF
>-|TRBD2|TRBV7-2|TRBJ2-1
TGTGCCAGCAATGGGGCTAGCGGGAGCCTGGGGAATGAGCAGTTCTTC
CASNGASGSLGNEQFF
>-|-|TRBV18|TRBJ2-7
TGTGCCAGCTCGGGGGACTTACCCTACGAGCAGTACTTC
CASSGDLPYEQYF
>-|-|TRBV18|TRBJ1-1
TGTGCCAGCTCACTGGGACATAAGAACACTGAAGCTTTCTTT
CASSLGHKNTEAFF
>-|TRBD1|TRBV7-2|TRBJ2-1
TGTGCCAGCAGCTTAGAAACAGGGGCCCGCGGTGAGCAGTTCTTC
CASSLETGARGEQFF
>-|-|TRBV9|TRBJ2-2
TGTGCCAGCAGCGATAAGAACACCGGGGAGCTGTTTTTT
CASSDKNTGELFF
>once|-|TRBV6-2/TRBV6-3|TRBJ2-7
TGTGCCAGCAGACCTCGCGCGGGAACCAACTACGAGCAGTACTTC
CASRPRAGTNYEQYF
>-|-|TRBV18|TRBJ1-3
TGTGCCAGCTGCCAGGACAGCAACCCCTCTGGAAACACCATATATTTT
CASCQDSNPSGNTIYF
>few|-|TRBV28|TRBJ1-2
TGTGCCAGCTCAAGGGGGGGTCGGGATGGCTACACCTTC
CASSRGGRDGYTF
>few|-|TRBV18|TRBJ1-1
TGTGCCAGCTCACCGACCGCTGGGGGGAAATACACTGAAGCTTTCTTT
CASSPTAGGKYTEAFF
>few|TRBD1|TRBV27|TRBJ2-1
TGTGCCAGCAGTAACCTTCCGGGACAGGGGATCCGGGAGCAGTTCTTC
CASSNLPGQGIREQFF
>once|TRBD1|TRBV12-3/TRBV12-4|TRBJ1-1
TGTGCCAGCAGTCCAGGGGGCACTGAAGCTTTCTTT
CASSPGGTEAFF
>-|-|TRBV9|TRBJ2-7
TGTGCCAGCAGCGTAGAGGGCAGGGGCTACGAGCAGTACTTC
CASSVEGRGYEQYF
>-|TRBD2|TRBV6-2/TRBV6-3|TRBJ2-3
TGTGCCAGCAGTCCGACCCCGACTAGCGGGTACACAGATACGCAGTATTTT
CASSPTPTSGYTDTQYF
>-|TRBD1|TRBV7-2|TRBJ1-2
TGTGCCAGCGCAGAGGGGGGACAGGGAAACTATGGCTACACCTTC
CASAEGGQGNYGYTF
>medium-sized|-|TRBV19|TRBJ1-5
TGTGCCAGTAGTGATTTCTCGGGGATCATTAGCAATCAGCCCCAGCATTTT
CASSDFSGIISNQPQHF
>-|-|TRBV7-2|TRBJ1-6
TGTGCCAGCAGCTTCCTCGGTGGCGGTAATAATTCACCCCTCCACTTT
CASSFLGGGNNSPLHF
>-|-|TRBV28|TRBJ1-5
TGTGCCAGCCGGAGAGGGGGTCAGCCCCAGCATTTT
CASRRGGQPQHF
>-|-|TRBV5-1|TRBJ1-2
TGCGCCAGCAGGACAGGCTTCGAATCCCCGAACTATGGCTACACCTTC
CASRTGFESPNYGYTF
>-|TRBD1|TRBV5-1|TRBJ1-5
TGCGCCAGCAGCTCCGGGACAGAAGGACAGCCCCAGCATTTT
CASSSGTEGQPQHF
>-|-|TRBV4-3|TRBJ1-1
TGCGCCAGCAGCCAAGATTCGGGGATGAACACTGAAGCTTTCTTT
CASSQDSGMNTEAFF
>-|-|TRBV6-5|TRBJ1-5
TGTGCCAGCAGTTACTGGCAGGGCGATCAGCCCCAGCATTTT
CASSYWQGDQPQHF
>-|-|TRBV30|TRBJ1-5
TGTGCCTGGAGTATGGGGTGGGGGGAGCCCCAGCATTTT
CAWSMGWGEPQHF
>few|TRBD1|TRBV19|TRBJ1-5
TGTGCCAGTAGTATTCGGCGACAGGGTTATTTCGATAGCAATCAGCCCCAGCATTTT
CASSIRRQGYFDSNQPQHF
>-|-|TRBV7-2|TRBJ1-2
TGTGCCAGCAGCTTAGCGACAGCCGCCTTGGGCTACACCTTC
CASSLATAALGYTF
>-|-|TRBV7-2|TRBJ1-1
TGTGCCAGCAGCTTGGGTGCGGCTATGAACACTGAAGCTTTCTTT
CASSLGAAMNTEAFF
>-|-|TRBV6-1|TRBJ2-7
TGTGCCAGCAGTGAAAGGAGGGCTTACGAGCAGTACTTC
CASSERRAYEQYF
>-|-|TRBV5-4|TRBJ1-2
TGTGCCAGCAGCTTGCTGCAGGGTACAGACTATGGCTACACCTTC
CASSLLQGTDYGYTF
>-|TRBD1|TRBV29-1|TRBJ1-2
TGCAGCGTCCTGACAGGGGTGGAATATGGCTACACCTTC
CSVLTGVEYGYTF
>-|TRBD1|TRBV7-9|TRBJ1-1
TGTGCCAGCAGCTTAGGACTCCCGGGACAGGCGAACACTGAAGCTTTCTTT
CASSLGLPGQANTEAFF
>-|TRBD1|TRBV10-3|TRBJ2-7
TGTGCCATCAGTCCGGGACAGGGGTACGCATCCTACGAGCAGTACTTC
CAISPGQGYASYEQYF
>-|-|TRBV9|TRBJ1-1
TGTGCCAGCAGCGAAGACAGCATGAACACTGAAGCTTTCTTT
CASSEDSMNTEAFF
>-|TRBD2|TRBV7-9|TRBJ2-1
TGTGCCAGCCGCTGGGGCGGGGGGCGGGGGGGCCAGAAGAATGAGCAGTTCTTC
CASRWGGGRGGQKNEQFF
>-|-|TRBV7-9|TRBJ2-5
TGTGCCAGCAATTTTGGGCTCGAACGGGAGACCCAGTACTTC
CASNFGLERETQYF
>-|-|TRBV7-9|TRBJ1-1
TGTGCCAGCAGCCGACAAGGGGAAAGGGCTTTCTTT
CASSRQGERAFF
>-|-|TRBV20-1|TRBJ1-1
TGCAGTGCTGACAGCAACACTGAAGCTTTCTTT
CSADSNTEAFF